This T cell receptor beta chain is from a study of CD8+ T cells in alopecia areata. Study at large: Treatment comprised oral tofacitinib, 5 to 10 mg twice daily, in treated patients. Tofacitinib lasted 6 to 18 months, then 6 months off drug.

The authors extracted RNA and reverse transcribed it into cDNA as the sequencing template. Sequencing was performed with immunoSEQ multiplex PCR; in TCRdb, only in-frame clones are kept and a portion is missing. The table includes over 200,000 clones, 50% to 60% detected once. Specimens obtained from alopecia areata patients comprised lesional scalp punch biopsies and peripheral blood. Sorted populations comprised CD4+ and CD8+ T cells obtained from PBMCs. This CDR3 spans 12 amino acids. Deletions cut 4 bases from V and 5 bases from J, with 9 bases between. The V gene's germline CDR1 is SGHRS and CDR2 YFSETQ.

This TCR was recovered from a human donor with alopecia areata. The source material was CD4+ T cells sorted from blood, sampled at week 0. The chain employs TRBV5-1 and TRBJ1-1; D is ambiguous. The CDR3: CASSIPGTEAFF. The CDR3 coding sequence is TGCGCCAGCAGCATCCCGGGGACTGAAGCTTTCTTT.